The T cell receptor (beta chain) described here comes from a study of blood T cell repertoires in COVID-19. Study summary: The United States, Italy and Spain supplied acute and convalescent COVID-19 samples. From T cells, B-cell-depleted T cells, or PBMCs came the material, which was cDNA or gDNA.

The CDR3 covers 14 residues. CDR1 and CDR2 (germline): KGHDR, SFDVKD. Trimming removed 5 bases from V and 2 bases from J; junction bases left unmatched: 3. Authors' methods: Nucleated cell counts were estimated from reference gene primer amplification. Assay used: immunoSEQ multiplex PCR; TCRdb lists only in-frame clones, some missing. V and J calls and clone size come straight from that table; D and trimming were deduced from the DNA. The table lists approximately 190,000 clones, 70% to 90% of them singletons. Sample: peripheral blood. The rearrangement uses TRBV24-1 and TRBJ2-5; 8 bases are shared with TRBD1. This receptor was identified in a man between 60 and 75 years old with active or convalescent COVID-19. CDR3 DNA sequence: TGTGCCACCAGTGCCGGACAGGGTCAAGAGACCCAGTACTTC. It specifies CATSAGQGQETQYF.